The 26 T cell receptor beta chains presented below share a single source sample, sequenced in a study of cytomegalovirus exposure and HLA in healthy donors. PCR involved 60 Vbeta and 13 Jbeta primers. Sequenced by immunoSEQ multiplex PCR; TCRdb stores in-frame clones only, minus some. Among roughly 83,000 clones listed, 65% to 75% were seen once. The specimen sequenced was PBMCs. The receptors were sampled from a man aged 55 to 69 in good health and CMV-seronegative.

The sample holds a few counts of this clone. The gene calls are TRBV5-1 and TRBJ1-3; D is unresolved. The length of the CDR3 is 14 residues. Trimming stripped 0 bases from V and 0 bases from J, with 4 bases between. The germline gives CDR1 SGHRS, CDR2 YFSETQ. The DNA for the CDR3 is TGCGCCAGCAGCTTGGTGAGCTCTGGAAACACCATATATTTT. Translation: CASSLVSSGNTIYF.

This clone has just a few counts. The chain links TRBV9 to TRBJ2-5; TRBD2 agrees at 8 bases. Germline V gives CDR1 SGDLS, CDR2 YYNGEE. This CDR3 is built from 16 residues. J was trimmed by 4 bases and V by 0 bases; bases with no gene match: 8. CDR3 sequence (DNA): TGTGCCAGCAGCGTAGCGGGCGGGGGGTCGGGAGAGACCCAGTACTTC. This sequence encodes CASSVAGGGSGETQYF.

This clone was seen once. The V gene is TRBV5-1, the J gene TRBJ2-1; the D gene is possibly TRBD1 (5 bases). This CDR3 region has 15 residues. Deletions cut 4 bases from V and 0 bases from J, with 11 bases between. CDR1 is SGHRS, CDR2 YFSETQ, per germline. The CDR3: CASSVGATSYNEQFF. In DNA form, the CDR3 reads TGCGCCAGCAGCGTAGGGGCTACCTCCTACAATGAGCAGTTCTTC.

The table lists this clone with a few counts. V gene TRBV19 combines with J gene TRBJ1-2, with D uncertain. The CDR3 runs to 12 residues. Germline CDR1 LNHDA, CDR2 SQIVND (reference sequence). The V gene lost 0 bases and the J gene lost 8 bases, with 7 bases spanning the gap. The chain's CDR3 is CASSIEGGGYTF. For the CDR3, the DNA is TGTGCCAGTAGTATAGAGGGAGGCGGCTACACCTTC.

A few counts support this clone. The V call is TRBV7-9, the J call TRBJ2-6; 9 bases map to TRBD2. Trimming took 7 bases from V and 2 from J; bases not matched to a gene: 6. This CDR3 is built from 16 residues. Germline values: CDR1 SEHNR, CDR2 FQNEAQ (reference sequence). The CDR3 here is CASIPSGGTGANVLTF. The CDR3 DNA reads TGTGCCAGCATCCCCAGCGGGGGGACTGGGGCCAACGTCCTGACTTTC.

This rearrangement joins TRBV7-9 to TRBJ2-1, with a weak D call TRBD1 (6 bases). This CDR3 contains 17 residues. CDR1 is SEHNR, CDR2 FQNEAQ, per germline (reference sequence). The V end lost 0 bases, the J end lost 0 bases, and 12 bases lay between the germline ends. CDR3 nucleotides: TGTGCCAGCAGCTTAGCGTTGGGGGCTAGCTCCTACAATGAGCAGTTCTTC. It is translated as CASSLALGASSYNEQFF.

V gene TRBV4-1 combines with J gene TRBJ1-6; D is unclear. Germline V gene lookup returns CDR1 MGHRA and CDR2 YSYEKL. Trimming shortened V by 1 base and J by 6 bases, and 10 bases separated the two germline ends. The CDR3 is 15 amino acids. This CDR3 is CASSQVATGNSPLHF. CDR3 bases: TGCGCCAGCAGCCAAGTCGCCACGGGTAATTCACCCCTCCACTTT.

V is TRBV10-1 and J is TRBJ2-3; D is perhaps TRBD1 (6 bases). The germline V and J ends were trimmed by 0 bases and 3 bases, with 10 bases remaining between them. The CDR3 runs to 15 residues. Germline CDR1 is WNHNN and CDR2 is SYGVQD (reference sequence). The CDR3 region is CASSESGRGTDTQYF. CDR3 bases: TGCGCCAGCAGTGAGTCGGGCAGGGGTACAGATACGCAGTATTTT.

This clone has just one count. This chain links TRBV4-1 with TRBJ1-2, with D possibly being TRBD1 (5 bases). Looked up from germline, CDR1 is MGHRA and CDR2 is YSYEKL. Trimming took 0 bases from V and 5 from J, leaving 13 bases between them. The CDR3 contains 15 residues. CDR3 residues: CASSQEATAFYGYTF. The CDR3 DNA reads as TGCGCCAGCAGCCAAGAAGCGACAGCGTTTTATGGCTACACCTTC.

This clone appeared a single time. The V gene is TRBV9, the J gene TRBJ2-3, with 7 bases that match TRBD2. Trimming at V came to 0 bases and at J to 1 base, leaving 2 bases not matched to a gene. The CDR3 has 15 residues. Germline V gives CDR1 SGDLS, CDR2 YYNGEE. DNA of the CDR3: TGTGCCAGCAGCGTAGTTGCGGGGGGCACAGATACGCAGTATTTT. Translating it yields CASSVVAGGTDTQYF.

J is TRBJ2-5 and V is TRBV27; D is unclear. Deletions cut 5 bases from V and 5 bases from J, with 18 bases between. The CDR3 sequence is 15 residues long. The germline V gene encodes CDR1 MNHEY and CDR2 SMNVEV (reference sequence). CDR3 region: CASSQLTAPRETQYF. The CDR3 bases are TGTGCCAGCAGTCAACTTACAGCCCCCAGGGAGACCCAGTACTTC.

V is TRBV29-1 and J is TRBJ1-2; 7 nucleotides line up with TRBD1. In germline, CDR1 is SQVTM, CDR2 ANQGSEA. The CDR3 has 12 residues. The J segment lost 6 bases and the V segment lost 2 bases, leaving 3 bases of the junction unmatched. CDR3 DNA sequence: TGCAGCGTTGAAAGTGGACAGGATGGCTACACCTTC. Translating it yields CSVESGQDGYTF.

The genes are TRBV6-5 and TRBJ2-5; 11 positions agree with TRBD1. The CDR3 has 15 amino acids. J gave up 1 base and V 4 bases, and 2 bases lay outside the gene matches. Per the germline V gene, CDR1 is MNHEY and CDR2 is SVGAGI. CDR3 coding DNA: TGTGCCAGCAGTTGGGGGACAGGGGGCCAAGAGACCCAGTACTTC. The encoded protein is CASSWGTGGQETQYF.

This chain uses TRBV7-5 with TRBJ1-2. TRBV7-5 is flagged as a pseudogene. The CDR3 is 15 amino acids. The DNA for the CDR3 is TGTGCCAGAAGCTTAGAGCCACGTACCAACTATGGCTACACCTTC. Its protein is CARSLEPRTNYGYTF.

J is TRBJ1-5 and V is TRBV4-1, with D possibly being TRBD1 (5 bases). Trimming shortened V by 5 bases and J by 0 bases, and 11 bases separated the two germline ends. Germline V gene lookup returns CDR1 MGHRA and CDR2 YSYEKL. The CDR3 has 15 residues. CDR3 residues: CASSVQDNSNQPQHF. Here the CDR3 DNA reads TGCGCCAGCAGCGTGCAGGACAATAGCAATCAGCCCCAGCATTTT.

The chain links TRBV23-1 to TRBJ2-5; 9 bases map to TRBD2. Being an ORF, TRBV23-1 has a function that is uncertain. This CDR3 region has 18 residues. V was pared by 9 bases and J by 5 bases, with 22 bases of the junction left unmatched. The CDR3 region has the DNA TGCGCCAGGGTTGGATGCGGCGGGGGGGCCCCTCAGGGTGAGACCCAGTACTTC. Encoded protein: CARVGCGGGAPQGETQYF.

The chain is built from TRBV19 and TRBJ2-3; D remains ambiguous. CDR1 and CDR2 (germline): LNHDA, SQIVND (reference sequence). V was shortened by 3 bases and J by 6 bases, with 13 bases between the two germline ends. The length of the CDR3 is 14 residues. The CDR3 DNA sequence: TGTGCCAGTAGTATGAGGTCACCCCCCGATACGCAGTATTTT. Translated: CASSMRSPPDTQYF.

V usage is TRBV9 and J usage is TRBJ2-5, with D possibly matching TRBD2 (5 bases). V dropped 3 bases and J dropped 5 bases, with 11 bases sitting between them. CDR1 and CDR2 (germline): SGDLS, YYNGEE. This CDR3 spans 13 amino acids. The CDR3 is CASSARPGETQYF. The CDR3 coding sequence is TGTGCCAGCAGCGCCCGCCCGGGGGAGACCCAGTACTTC.

This clone was observed once. The V call is TRBV6-5, the J call TRBJ1-2, with TRBD1 identical over 10 bases. The CDR3 consists of 13 residues. Germline CDR1 is MNHEY and CDR2 is SVGAGI. V shed 7 bases, J shed 9 bases, and the junction held 8 bases outside the gene matches. CDR3 DNA sequence: TGTGCCAGCACCCGGACAGGGGGTTATCGCTACACCTTC. It translates to CASTRTGGYRYTF.

V gene TRBV5-6 combines with J gene TRBJ2-7; perhaps TRBD1 as D (6 bases). This CDR3 has 14 residues. From germline, CDR1 is SGHDT and CDR2 YYEEEE. The ends were cut back, 1 base at V and 5 bases at J, with 13 bases in the middle. The CDR3 reads CASSLSGGANEQYF. CDR3 bases: TGTGCCAGCAGCTTGAGTGGGGGCGCCAACGAGCAGTACTTC.

On this clone itself: A read error may account for a junction end that differs from germline. This rearrangement joins TRBV25-1 to TRBJ1-2, with no clear D. Per the germline V gene, CDR1 is MGHDK and CDR2 is SYGVNS. The length of the CDR3 is 13 residues. The CDR3 region is CASSILANCGYTF. The CDR3 DNA reads as TGTGCCAGCAGTATACTAGCCAACTGTGGCTACACCTTC.

This chain connects TRBV4-1 to TRBJ1-1; 9 bases fit TRBD1. Germline CDR1 is MGHRA and CDR2 is YSYEKL. This CDR3 comprises 15 residues. V trimming: 4 bases; J trimming: 6 bases; junction bases outside the gene matches: 9. The CDR3 DNA follows: TGCGCCAGCAGCCGCGCCCGGGACAGGGTCGCTGAAGCTTTCTTT. It is translated as CASSRARDRVAEAFF.

The chain links TRBV7-9 to TRBJ1-1; 9 bases align to TRBD1. CDR1 and CDR2 (germline): SEHNR, FQNEAQ (reference sequence). CDR3 length: 17 amino acids. V was clipped by 5 bases and J by 5 bases; unmatched bases: 15. The CDR3 protein is CASSPPGQGVLGTEAFF. The DNA of the CDR3 is TGTGCCAGCAGCCCTCCGGGACAGGGCGTTTTGGGAACTGAAGCTTTCTTT.

The chain has TRBV7-3 and TRBJ2-1, with TRBD1 as a possible D gene (6 bases). CDR3 size: 12 residues. Germline lookup yields CDR1 SGHTA and CDR2 FQGTGA. V was pared by 5 bases and J by 12 bases, with 14 bases between. The CDR3 spells CASSPQQGGQFF. The CDR3 nucleotides read TGTGCCAGCAGCCCCCAACAGGGCGGGCAGTTCTTC.

The genes are TRBV5-6 and TRBJ2-5; 7 bases are a match to TRBD1. Trimming took 2 bases from V and 2 from J; bases not matched to a gene: 3. Germline CDR1 reads SGHDT; CDR2 reads YYEEEE. CDR3 length: 14 amino acids. The DNA of the CDR3 is TGTGCCAGCAGCTTAACAGGGGAACAAGAGACCCAGTACTTC. Amino acid sequence: CASSLTGEQETQYF.

This clone showed up just a few times. This chain connects TRBV11-3 to TRBJ2-1, with a possible D match to TRBD2 (5 bases). The CDR3 has 14 amino acids. Deletions cut 1 base from V and 5 bases from J, with 9 bases between. From germline, CDR1 is SGHNT and CDR2 YENEEA. The CDR3 DNA reads TGTGCCAGCAGCTTAGGAGGGATCCACAATGAGCAGTTCTTC. Its translation: CASSLGGIHNEQFF. Using reference TRBV11-3 and TRBJ2-1 for the parts outside the CDR3, the full variable domain is EAGVVQSPRYKIIEKKQPVAFWCNPISGHNTLYWYLQNLGQGPELLIRYENEEAVDDSQLPKDRFSAERLKGVDSTLKIQPAELGDSAVYLCASSLGGIHNEQFFGPGTRLTVL.